The next 24 T cell receptor beta chains were all read from a single sample in a study of blood T cell repertoires in COVID-19. Profiling relied on immunoSEQ multiplex PCR, and the TCRdb table lists in-frame clones only, not all of them. The table has 200,000 to 250,000 clones, roughly four fifths seen once. The sequenced material came from peripheral blood. The receptors derive from a woman aged 80 or older with COVID-19, enrolled during active disease.

The rearrangement links TRBV15 to TRBJ2-7; 10 positions match TRBD2. Trimming took 1 base from V and 5 from J; bases not matched to a gene: 8. The CDR3 is 16 amino acids. Germline-derived CDR1 and CDR2 are LNHNV and YYDKDF (reference sequence). CDR3 protein: CATSRAGTSVGHEQYF. The CDR3 DNA reads as TGTGCCACCAGCAGAGCTGGGACTAGCGTCGGGCACGAGCAGTACTTC.

V usage is TRBV6-6 and J usage is TRBJ2-3; D ambiguous. The CDR3 covers 11 residues. Trimming cost V 6 bases and J 4 bases, with 5 bases left between them. Per the germline V gene, CDR1 is MNHNY and CDR2 is SVGAGI (reference sequence). The CDR3 loop is CASSLSDTQYF. The DNA for the CDR3 is TGTGCCAGCAGCTTATCAGATACGCAGTATTTT.

DNA of the CDR3: TGTGCCAGCAGACAGTCTTACACCGGGGAGCTGTTTTTT. Residues: CASRQSYTGELFF. This chain connects TRBV2 to TRBJ2-2; D is undetermined. Looked up from germline, CDR1 is SNHLY and CDR2 is FYNNEI. Trimming removed 6 bases from V and 3 bases from J, with 8 bases in between. CDR3 length: 13 amino acids.

The chain joins TRBV6-5 to TRBJ1-1; D is perhaps TRBD1 (5 bases). This CDR3 has 14 amino acids. Germline CDR1 and CDR2: MNHEY and SVGAGI. V lost 5 bases and J 3 bases, leaving 13 bases between the germline ends. The CDR3 loop reads CASSLYRTYTEAFF. The CDR3, as DNA: TGTGCCAGCAGTCTCTACAGGACCTACACTGAAGCTTTCTTT.

This clone was counted a single time. V and J are TRBV15 and TRBJ1-5, with D possibly being TRBD1 (6 bases). The V and J ends lost 1 base and 4 bases respectively, with 14 bases between them. Per germline, CDR1 LNHNV and CDR2 YYDKDF (reference sequence). CDR3 length: 16 residues. The CDR3 is CATSRVYRDINQPQHF. In DNA form, the CDR3 reads TGTGCCACCAGCAGAGTATATAGGGACATAAATCAGCCCCAGCATTTT.

This rearrangement joins TRBV2 to TRBJ1-2; D is unresolved. Germline V gene lookup returns CDR1 SNHLY and CDR2 FYNNEI. This CDR3 comprises 15 residues. V lost 0 bases, J lost 5 bases, and 13 bases lay in between. The CDR3 DNA reads as TGTGCCAGCAGTGAAGCCCTAGCACAACCTTATGGCTACACCTTC. It yields the protein CASSEALAQPYGYTF.

This clone was observed a handful of times. The chain joins TRBV2 to TRBJ1-1, with 7 nucleotides matching TRBD1. V lost 7 bases and J lost 1; bases outside the gene matches: 9. Germline CDR1 reads SNHLY; CDR2 reads FYNNEI. The CDR3 runs 15 residues. CDR3 coding DNA: TGTGCCAGCATCCCCCGGAGGGACAGGAACACTGAAGCTTTCTTT. It translates to CASIPRRDRNTEAFF.

The chain employs TRBV11-2 and TRBJ2-3, with 10 bases lining up with TRBD2. This CDR3 contains 16 residues. The germline V gene has CDR1 SGHAT and CDR2 FQNNGV. Trimming took 4 bases from V and 0 from J; bases not matched to a gene: 4. The DNA for the CDR3 is TGTGCCAGCAGCTCTACTAGCGGGGTTAGCACAGATACGCAGTATTTT. As protein: CASSSTSGVSTDTQYF.

The J gene is TRBJ1-2, the V gene TRBV5-1, with D possibly TRBD1 on 6 matching bases. CDR1 is SGHRS, CDR2 YFSETQ, per germline. V was shortened by 0 bases and J by 4 bases, with 13 bases between the two germline ends. The CDR3 contains 15 residues. CDR3 in amino acids: CASSLVPGDLYGYTF. DNA of the CDR3: TGCGCCAGCAGCTTGGTTCCAGGGGATCTCTATGGCTACACCTTC.

The rearrangement links TRBV7-2 to TRBJ1-6, with unresolved D. Trimming left V 5 bases short and J 9 bases short, with 20 bases between. CDR3 length: 16 amino acids. The germline gives CDR1 SGHTA, CDR2 FQGNSA. Written as DNA, the CDR3 is TGTGCCAGCAGCCCCAGTGGGCGGGGAACGGGTTCACCCCTCCACTTT. Protein product: CASSPSGRGTGSPLHF.

V usage is TRBV5-1 and J usage is TRBJ2-5, with TRBD2 identical over 10 bases. Germline V gives CDR1 SGHRS, CDR2 YFSETQ. V lost 4 bases to trimming and J lost 1 base; unmatched junction nucleotides: 7. CDR3 length equals 16 residues. The CDR3 DNA reads TGCGCCAGCAGCCCCCGGACTAGCGGTTTCCAAGAGACCCAGTACTTC. It yields the protein CASSPRTSGFQETQYF.

This chain connects TRBV12-3 or TRBV12-4 to TRBJ1-4, with TRBD1 as a possible D gene (6 bases). V lost 6 bases and J lost 6, with 8 bases in between. This CDR3 is 12 amino acids long. This CDR3 reads CASRKGDEKLFF. For the CDR3, the DNA is TGTGCCAGCAGGAAGGGGGATGAAAAACTGTTTTTT.

This sequence joins TRBV2 and TRBJ1-6, with D perhaps TRBD1 (6 bases). The CDR3 length is 13 residues. V lost 6 bases and J 8 bases, leaving 11 bases between the germline ends. CDR1 and CDR2 (germline): SNHLY, FYNNEI. CDR3 in amino acids: CASRQGPHSPLHF. CDR3 coding DNA: TGTGCCAGCAGACAGGGCCCGCATTCACCCCTCCACTTT.

The rearrangement joins TRBV29-1 to TRBJ2-7; a weak D match, TRBD2 (7 bases). CDR1 and CDR2 (germline): SQVTM, ANQGSEA. V shed 4 bases and J shed 6 bases, with 19 bases lying between them. CDR3 length: 14 residues. CDR3 sequence reads: CSVVGGGPSVEQYF. As DNA, the CDR3 is TGCAGCGTTGTGGGCGGGGGCCCCTCTGTCGAGCAGTACTTC.

This rearrangement joins TRBV5-6 to TRBJ1-6; D uncertain. V was trimmed by 4 bases and J by 9 bases, leaving 14 bases between them. Germline lookup yields CDR1 SGHDT and CDR2 YYEEEE. The CDR3 is 14 amino acids. The CDR3 DNA sequence: TGTGCCAGCAGCATGGGCTGGGCACTTTCACCCCTCCACTTT. Encoded protein: CASSMGWALSPLHF.

The V call is TRBV11-2, the J call TRBJ2-7; possibly TRBD1 for D (9 bases). Between the trimmed V and J ends, which lost 5 bases and 3 bases, there was a span of 20 bases. The CDR3 extends over 16 amino acids. Germline CDR1 and CDR2: SGHAT and FQNNGV. The CDR3 nucleotides are TGTGCCAGCAGCCATCGGGGGGGGACAGGGCGCTACGAGCAGTACTTC. Its translation: CASSHRGGTGRYEQYF.

V usage is TRBV15 and J usage is TRBJ1-4; 8 bases map to TRBD1. The J segment lost 8 bases and the V segment lost 3 bases, leaving 8 bases of the junction unmatched. Germline V gene data show CDR1 as LNHNV and CDR2 as YYDKDF (reference sequence). This CDR3 spans 15 amino acids. The CDR3 is CATSRGDRYGEKLFF. CDR3 coding DNA: TGTGCCACCAGCAGGGGGGACAGGTACGGCGAAAAACTGTTTTTT.

The chain has TRBV5-1 and TRBJ2-3, with 13 bases matching TRBD2. The trim removed 4 bases at V and 3 bases at J, leaving 5 bases unmatched. This CDR3 spans 16 amino acids. Germline V gene sequence: CDR1 SGHRS, CDR2 YFSETQ. The chain's CDR3 is CASSPRTSGGTDTQYF. CDR3 nucleotides: TGCGCCAGCAGCCCTCGGACTAGCGGGGGTACAGATACGCAGTATTTT.

The chain carries TRBV7-3 and TRBJ2-2, with no clear D. CDR1 and CDR2 from the germline V gene are SGHTA and FQGTGA. The CDR3 contains 13 residues. Trimming took 6 bases from V and 4 from J, leaving 9 bases between them. CDR3: CASRKRSTGELFF. CDR3 coding DNA: TGTGCCAGCAGAAAGAGGTCCACCGGGGAGCTGTTTTTT.

This clone was detected only once. J is TRBJ1-6 and V is TRBV27, with D possibly being TRBD1 (5 bases). With 5 bases removed from V and 8 bases from J, the gap between germline ends came to 10 bases. Germline V gene sequence: CDR1 MNHEY, CDR2 SMNVEV (reference sequence). CDR3 length equals 13 residues. The CDR3 spells CASSLSGYSPLHF. Written as DNA, the CDR3 is TGTGCCAGCAGTCTTTCAGGGTATTCACCCCTCCACTTT.

V gene TRBV10-3 combines with J gene TRBJ1-6, with D perhaps TRBD1 (5 bases). V was trimmed by 3 bases and J by 11 bases, leaving 23 bases between them. The CDR3 consists of 17 residues. From germline, CDR1 is ENHRY and CDR2 SYGVKD. The CDR3 sequence: CAISEGAPGTTLPPLHF. For the CDR3, the DNA is TGTGCCATCAGTGAAGGGGCCCCGGGTACGACCTTACCACCCCTCCACTTT.

This clone was recorded only once. The CDR3 bases are TGTGCCAGTAGTATAGGGCTGTCGAACACTGAAGCTTTCTTT. Protein product: CASSIGLSNTEAFF. The V call is TRBV19, the J call TRBJ1-1; no firm D call. Trimming removed 1 base at V and 1 base at J, with 7 bases between. This CDR3 contains 14 residues. Germline CDR1 and CDR2: LNHDA and SQIVND (reference sequence).

CDR3 sequence (DNA): TGTGCCAGCAGTTTCAGGGGGCAAGAGACCCAGTACTTC. Translating it yields CASSFRGQETQYF. The chain joins TRBV12-3 or TRBV12-4 to TRBJ2-5; 7 bases fit TRBD1. This CDR3 is built from 13 residues. Trimming removed 3 bases from V and 2 bases from J; junction bases left unmatched: 0.

The rearrangement uses TRBV5-1 and TRBJ2-1; 8 nucleotides align to TRBD1. The CDR3 has 15 amino acids. Germline-derived CDR1 and CDR2 are SGHRS and YFSETQ. V dropped 2 bases and J dropped 7; count of bases not matched to a gene: 8. CDR3 loop: CASSFGQGIGNEQFF. In DNA form, the CDR3 reads TGCGCCAGCAGCTTTGGACAGGGAATCGGGAATGAGCAGTTCTTC.